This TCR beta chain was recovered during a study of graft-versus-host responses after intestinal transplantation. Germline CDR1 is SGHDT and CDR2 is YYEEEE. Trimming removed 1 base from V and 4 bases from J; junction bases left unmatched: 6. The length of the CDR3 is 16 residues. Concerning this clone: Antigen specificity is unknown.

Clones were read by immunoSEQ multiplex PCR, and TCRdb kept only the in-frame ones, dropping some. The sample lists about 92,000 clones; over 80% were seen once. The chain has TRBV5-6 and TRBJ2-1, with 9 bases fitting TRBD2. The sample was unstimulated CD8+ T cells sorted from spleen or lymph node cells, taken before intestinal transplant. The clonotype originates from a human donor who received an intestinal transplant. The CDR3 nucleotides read TGTGCCAGCAGCTTGTGGGGCGGGAGGGAATACAATGAGCAGTTCTTC. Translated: CASSLWGGREYNEQFF.